The clone carrying this TCR beta chain was recorded once. Original processing methods: Nucleated cell number was recorded as an estimate derived from reference gene primer amplification. TCRdb keeps only in-frame clones here, not all; method: immunoSEQ multiplex PCR. The DNA gave D and trimming, while V, J and clone size come from that table. Of around 360,000 clones listed, roughly 84% are singletons. Participants were aged roughly 18 to 100 years from 20 to 30 US areas. The study assigned cohorts using participant-reported clinical history. These data are taken from a study of blood T cell repertoires in COVID-19. Study as a whole: The study drew acute and convalescent COVID-19 samples from the United States, Italy and Spain.

The CDR3 contains 14 residues. Deletions cut 5 bases from V and 1 base from J, with 9 bases between. Germline V gene sequence: CDR1 LNHDA, CDR2 SQIVND (reference sequence). This clonotype originated in a woman under 40 who had recovered from COVID-19. The sample consisted of PBMCs or T cells enriched from blood (not recorded which). V is TRBV19 and J is TRBJ1-5; D may be TRBD1 (6 bases). In DNA form, the CDR3 reads TGTGCCAGTAGTTTCGGGACAAGCAATCAGCCCCAGCATTTT. Translated: CASSFGTSNQPQHF.